This is a list of T cell receptor beta chains from one sample in a study of T cell changes during pregnancy in multiple sclerosis. The method was immunoSEQ multiplex PCR; TCRdb's version includes in-frame clones alone and lacks a portion of them. The data contain tens of thousands of clones, 75% to 95% of them singletons. The specimen comprised CD4+ T cells from peripheral blood mononuclear cells, sampled in the second trimester of pregnancy. The receptors shown here come from a female donor in good health, enrolled as a control in a pregnancy study. CDR3s include the opening cysteine and the closing phenylalanine or tryptophan. The order of the fields is clone size, D gene, J gene, V gene, CDR3 DNA, CDR3 protein. D genes are given only for firm matches. Expanded clones are given a class, and other clones once, few, many or no size at all.

. | . | TRBJ2-5 | TRBV28 | TGTGCCAGCAGTTTTACCGGGTCGGAGACCCAGTACTTC | CASSFTGSETQYF
. | TRBD1 | TRBJ2-7 | TRBV30 | TGTGCCCGAGACAGGGGTAACGAGCAGTACTTC | CARDRGNEQYF
. | . | TRBJ1-5 | TRBV10-2 | TGCGCCAGCAGTCCAACAGCTAACAATCAGCCCCAGCATTTT | CASSPTANNQPQHF
. | TRBD1 | TRBJ2-1 | TRBV2 | TGTGCCAGCACCGGGACAGGGCTCAATGAGCAGTTCTTC | CASTGTGLNEQFF
. | . | TRBJ2-5 | TRBV7-8 | TGTGCCAGCAGCACCAGTAGGGGCATAATACAAGAGACCCAGTACTTC | CASSTSRGIIQETQYF
. | . | TRBJ1-4 | TRBV6-5 | TGTGCCAGCAGTTCCTACAGCGGGGGACACCTTCTGTTTTTT | CASSSYSGGHLLFF
. | TRBD2 | TRBJ2-5 | TRBV7-2 | TGTGCCAGCAGCAACACTCCGGGACTAGCGGGAGAGACCCAGTACTTC | CASSNTPGLAGETQYF
once | TRBD2 | TRBJ2-5 | TRBV19 | TGTGCCAGTAGTACGAACTTCGGGGGGTTAGGGAAAGAGACCCAGTACTTC | CASSTNFGGLGKETQYF
. | TRBD1 | TRBJ1-4 | TRBV7-2 | TGTGCCAGCAGCAAAGGGACAGCCTTAAGTGAAAAACTGTTTTTT | CASSKGTALSEKLFF
. | TRBD2 | TRBJ2-2 | TRBV19 | TGTGCCAGTAATCCTAGCGGGAGTAACGGGGAGCTGTTTTTT | CASNPSGSNGELFF
. | TRBD2 | TRBJ2-5 | TRBV7-9 | TGTGCCAGCAGCTTAGGTGGCGGGGGGCCGCCCGGAATCCAAGAGACCCAGTACTTC | CASSLGGGGPPGIQETQYF
once | TRBD2 | TRBJ2-3 | TRBV7-8 | TGTGCCAGCAGCTTAGTAGCGGGGAGCACAGATACGCAGTATTTT | CASSLVAGSTDTQYF
once | . | TRBJ2-3 | TRBV27 | TGTGCCAGCAGTTTAATCGGCACAGATACGCAGTATTTT | CASSLIGTDTQYF
. | TRBD2 | TRBJ2-1 | TRBV5-5 | TGTGCCAGTCTAGCGGGGGGCTACAATGAGCAGTTCTTC | CASLAGGYNEQFF
. | . | TRBJ2-3 | TRBV7-9 | TGTGCCAGCAGCTTTAGAGGGTTAGATACGCAGTATTTT | CASSFRGLDTQYF
. | . | TRBJ1-3 | TRBV5-6 | TGTGCCAGCAGTCAACAACTAAGCTCTGGAAACACCATATATTTT | CASSQQLSSGNTIYF
. | . | TRBJ2-2 | TRBV19 | TGTGCCAGCCGACCCACGGGGAACGGGGAGCTGTTTTTT | CASRPTGNGELFF
few | . | TRBJ1-2 | TRBV2 | TGTGCCAGCAGTGTGTCCGTCTATGGCTACACCTTC | CASSVSVYGYTF
. | . | TRBJ2-1 | TRBV9 | TGTGCCAGCAGCTGGGACTCCCTGGGCAATGAGCAGTTCTTC | CASSWDSLGNEQFF
. | TRBD2 | TRBJ2-1 | TRBV7-2 | TGTGCCAGCAGCTTAAGCGGGAGCCCCAATGAGCAGTTCTTC | CASSLSGSPNEQFF